A selection of T cell receptor beta chains follows, all from one sample in a study of PD-L1 blockade in urothelial cancer. Assay used: immunoSEQ multiplex PCR; TCRdb lists only in-frame clones, some missing. The table includes 70,000 to 90,000 clones, about 85% detected once. The sequenced sample was PBMCs, obtained around atezolizumab (anti-PD-L1) treatment. The receptors shown here come from a man in his sixties with urothelial cancer. The CDR3 runs from the conserved cysteine through the conserved F or W. D genes are given only for firm matches. Where a row states a size, it is once, few, many or the class of an expanded clone; other rows omit it.

J: TRBJ2-7; D: TRBD2; V: TRBV27; size: NA; DNA: TGTGCCAGCAGTTACACTAGCGGGGCCACCTACGAGCAGTACTTC; CDR3: CASSYTSGATYEQYF
J: TRBJ1-5; D: NA; V: TRBV10-3; size: NA; DNA: TGTGCCATCAGTGGTGACACCCTGCGATCTAGCAATCAGCCCCAGCATTTT; CDR3: CAISGDTLRSSNQPQHF
J: TRBJ2-7; D: NA; V: TRBV5-4; size: NA; DNA: TGTGCCAGCAGCCCCCGGGACTCTTACGAGCAGTACTTC; CDR3: CASSPRDSYEQYF
J: TRBJ2-7; D: TRBD1; V: TRBV5-4; size: NA; DNA: TGTGCCAGCAGCTTGGAGGGGGACAGCCCCTACGAGCAGTACTTC; CDR3: CASSLEGDSPYEQYF
J: TRBJ2-7; D: TRBD1; V: TRBV7-2; size: NA; DNA: TGTGCCAGCAGCAAGGACAGGGGGCCTTCTGTCGAGCAGTACTTC; CDR3: CASSKDRGPSVEQYF
J: TRBJ2-2; D: NA; V: TRBV12-2; size: NA; DNA: TGTGCAAGTCGCTTAGACCGACAGGGGGAACTTCCGAACACCGGGGAGCTGTTTTTT; CDR3: CASRLDRQGELPNTGELFF
J: TRBJ1-2; D: NA; V: TRBV27; size: NA; DNA: TGTGCCAGCAGTTCCCCGAGTGGTAACTATGGCTACACCTTC; CDR3: CASSSPSGNYGYTF
J: TRBJ2-2; D: NA; V: TRBV27; size: once; DNA: TGTGCCAGCAGTTTAAGGGGAACCAACACCGGGGAGCTGTTTTTT; CDR3: CASSLRGTNTGELFF
J: TRBJ2-6; D: NA; V: TRBV6-4; size: NA; DNA: TGTGCCAGCAGCGCTATAAAGAGGGGGGGTGTCGGGGCCAACGTCCTGACTTTC; CDR3: CASSAIKRGGVGANVLTF
J: TRBJ1-2; D: TRBD1; V: TRBV4-1; size: once; DNA: TGCGCCAGCAGCCAAACGGGGACAGGGGAGGACTATGGCTACACCTTC; CDR3: CASSQTGTGEDYGYTF
J: TRBJ2-7; D: TRBD1; V: TRBV29-1; size: NA; DNA: TGCAGCGCCAAAGCCCCGGGACAGGGGGCGGGGGAGCAGTACTTC; CDR3: CSAKAPGQGAGEQYF
J: TRBJ1-2; D: TRBD1; V: TRBV2; size: NA; DNA: TGTGCCAGTCGGGACAGGGGGGCTTCTAACTATGGCTACACCTTC; CDR3: CASRDRGASNYGYTF
J: TRBJ1-5; D: TRBD1; V: TRBV6-6; size: NA; DNA: TGTGCCAGCAGTAACCGACAGGGAAATAGCAATCAGCCCCAGCATTTT; CDR3: CASSNRQGNSNQPQHF
J: TRBJ2-1; D: TRBD2; V: TRBV27; size: NA; DNA: TGTGCCAGCAGTTTTCGGGAGGGGGGCAATGAGCAGTTCTTC; CDR3: CASSFREGGNEQFF
J: TRBJ1-4; D: NA; V: TRBV7-3; size: NA; DNA: TGTGCCAGCAGCTTAACAGGGGTAACTAATGAAAAACTGTTTTTT; CDR3: CASSLTGVTNEKLFF
J: TRBJ2-2; D: TRBD1; V: TRBV5-1; size: NA; DNA: TGCGCCAGCAGGGGACAGGGAGCCACCGGGGAGCTGTTTTTT; CDR3: CASRGQGATGELFF
J: TRBJ2-7; D: TRBD2; V: TRBV7-2; size: NA; DNA: TGTGCCAGCAGCCCAATGACTAGCGGGTACGAGCAGTACTTC; CDR3: CASSPMTSGYEQYF
J: TRBJ1-5; D: TRBD1; V: TRBV6-5; size: NA; DNA: TGTGCCAGCAGTGGGGACAGCCGCAATCAGCCCCAGCATTTT; CDR3: CASSGDSRNQPQHF
J: TRBJ2-7; D: TRBD1; V: TRBV28; size: once; DNA: TGTGCCAGCAGTTCTGTGAGACAGGGGGTAGGATCCTACGAGCAGTACTTC; CDR3: CASSSVRQGVGSYEQYF
J: TRBJ1-1; D: NA; V: TRBV5-4; size: few; DNA: TGTGCCAGCAGCTGGAGGGGGAACACTGAAGCTTTCTTT; CDR3: CASSWRGNTEAFF
J: TRBJ2-1; D: NA; V: TRBV7-9; size: NA; DNA: TGTGCCAGCAGCTCCGAGCCGGGAAAAAACTACAATGAGCAGTTCTTC; CDR3: CASSSEPGKNYNEQFF
J: TRBJ2-7; D: NA; V: TRBV6-4; size: NA; DNA: TGTGCCAGCAGTGTCTTCTTGCCCCCCGCACACTACGAGCAGTACTTC; CDR3: CASSVFLPPAHYEQYF
J: TRBJ2-1; D: NA; V: TRBV9; size: NA; DNA: TGTGCCAGCAGCGTAGCTCCGACTAGAAGCAATGAGCAGTTCTTC; CDR3: CASSVAPTRSNEQFF
J: TRBJ1-2; D: NA; V: TRBV5-1; size: NA; DNA: TGCGCCAGCAGCTCTCAAAGCGGCAGGAGATCCTATGGCTACACCTTC; CDR3: CASSSQSGRRSYGYTF
J: TRBJ1-2; D: NA; V: TRBV5-1; size: NA; DNA: TGCGCCAGCAGATTAATCCCCGGGTCGGAGTATGGCGGCTACACCTTC; CDR3: CASRLIPGSEYGGYTF
J: TRBJ1-3; D: TRBD1; V: TRBV2; size: NA; DNA: TGTGCCAGCAGTGTGGACAGGGCCTCTGGAAACACCATATATTTT; CDR3: CASSVDRASGNTIYF
J: TRBJ2-3; D: NA; V: TRBV30; size: NA; DNA: TGTGCCTGGAACGGTGGTATGGGCACAGATACGCAGTATTTT; CDR3: CAWNGGMGTDTQYF
J: TRBJ2-1; D: NA; V: TRBV11-2; size: NA; DNA: TGTGCCAGCAGCTTAAGTCTCGGGAGCGAGCAGCAGTTCTTC; CDR3: CASSLSLGSEQQFF
J: TRBJ2-2; D: NA; V: TRBV7-3; size: NA; DNA: TGTGCCAGCAGCTTAAGGGCCACCGGGGAGCTGTTTTTT; CDR3: CASSLRATGELFF
J: TRBJ2-7; D: NA; V: TRBV5-6; size: NA; DNA: TGTGCCAGCAGCTTGGAAGCCAACTCATACGAGCAGTACTTC; CDR3: CASSLEANSYEQYF
J: TRBJ2-3; D: TRBD2; V: TRBV7-3; size: NA; DNA: TGTGCCAGCAGCCCACTAGCGGGAGGGCCAATTTCGCAGTATTTT; CDR3: CASSPLAGGPISQYF
J: TRBJ1-5; D: TRBD1; V: TRBV6-5; size: NA; DNA: TGTGCCAGCAGCCGTCGACAGGGAGCCAATCAGCCCCAGCATTTT; CDR3: CASSRRQGANQPQHF
J: TRBJ2-1; D: TRBD1; V: TRBV25-1; size: NA; DNA: TGTGCCAGCAGTGGCCAGGGGGCGGTCAATGAGCAGTTCTTC; CDR3: CASSGQGAVNEQFF